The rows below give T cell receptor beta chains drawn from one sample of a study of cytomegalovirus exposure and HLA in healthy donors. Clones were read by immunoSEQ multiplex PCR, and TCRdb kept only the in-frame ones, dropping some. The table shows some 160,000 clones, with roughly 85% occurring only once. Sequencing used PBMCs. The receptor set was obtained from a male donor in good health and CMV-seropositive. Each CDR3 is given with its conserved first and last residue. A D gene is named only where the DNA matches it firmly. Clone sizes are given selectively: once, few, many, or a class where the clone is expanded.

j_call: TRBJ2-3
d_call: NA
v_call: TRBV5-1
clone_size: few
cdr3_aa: CASSLGTSTDTQYF
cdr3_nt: TGCGCCAGCAGCTTGGGGACTAGCACAGATACGCAGTATTTT

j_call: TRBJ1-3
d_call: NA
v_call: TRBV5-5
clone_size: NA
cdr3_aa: CASSLAAGNTIYF
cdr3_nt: TGTGCCAGCAGCTTGGCCGCCGGGAACACCATATATTTT

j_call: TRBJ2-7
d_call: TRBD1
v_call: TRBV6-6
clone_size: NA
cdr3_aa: CASRRDRAYEQYF
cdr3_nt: TGTGCCAGCAGGCGAGACAGGGCCTACGAGCAGTACTTC

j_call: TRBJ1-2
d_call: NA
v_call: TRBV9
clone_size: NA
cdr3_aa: CASSVGRTRGIGYTF
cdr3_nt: TGTGCCAGCAGCGTAGGTCGGACTCGCGGAATTGGCTACACCTTC

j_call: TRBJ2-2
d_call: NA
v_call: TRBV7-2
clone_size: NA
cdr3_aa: CASTPQGKPNTGELFF
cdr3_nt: TGTGCCAGCACCCCACAGGGCAAACCGAACACCGGGGAGCTGTTTTTT

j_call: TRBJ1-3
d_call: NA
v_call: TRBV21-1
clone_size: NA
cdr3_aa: CASSKLLGRVSGNTIYF
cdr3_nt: TGTGCCAGCAGCAAACTCCTGGGTCGGGTCTCTGGAAACACCATATATTTT

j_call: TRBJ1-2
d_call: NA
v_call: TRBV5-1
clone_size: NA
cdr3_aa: CASSETGNYGYTF
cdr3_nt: TGCGCCAGCAGTGAGACAGGAAACTATGGCTACACCTTC

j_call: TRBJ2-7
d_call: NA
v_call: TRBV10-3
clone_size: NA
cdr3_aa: CAISDTGGFSYEQYF
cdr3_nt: TGTGCCATCAGTGATACCGGCGGATTCTCCTACGAGCAGTACTTC

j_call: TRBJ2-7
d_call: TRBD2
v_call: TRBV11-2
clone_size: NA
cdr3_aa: CASSLVPSGTHEQYF
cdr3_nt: TGTGCCAGCAGCTTGGTCCCTAGCGGGACCCACGAGCAGTACTTC

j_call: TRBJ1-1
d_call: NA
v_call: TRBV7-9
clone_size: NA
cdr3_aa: CAIEQGLNTEAFF
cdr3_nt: TGTGCCATAGAACAGGGTTTGAACACTGAAGCTTTCTTT

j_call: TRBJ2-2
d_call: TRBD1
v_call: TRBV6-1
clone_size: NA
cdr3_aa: CASSEYFLSGDRTGELFF
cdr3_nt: TGTGCCAGCAGTGAATATTTTCTATCGGGGGACAGGACCGGGGAGCTGTTTTTT

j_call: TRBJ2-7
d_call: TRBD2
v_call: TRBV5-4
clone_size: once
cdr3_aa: CASSRKVAGAYEQYF
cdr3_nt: TGTGCCAGCAGCCGGAAAGTGGCGGGGGCCTACGAGCAGTACTTC

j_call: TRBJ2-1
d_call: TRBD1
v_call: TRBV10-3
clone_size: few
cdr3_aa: CAISENEGAGNEQFF
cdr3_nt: TGTGCCATCAGTGAGAATGAGGGGGCCGGAAATGAGCAGTTCTTC

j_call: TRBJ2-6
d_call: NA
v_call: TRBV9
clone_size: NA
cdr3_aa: CASSPGANVLTF
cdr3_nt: TGTGCCAGCAGCCCAGGGGCCAACGTCCTGACTTTC

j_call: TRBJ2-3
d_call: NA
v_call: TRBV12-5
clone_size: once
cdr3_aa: CASGLTEADTQYF
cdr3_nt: TGTGCTAGTGGTTTGACGGAGGCAGATACGCAGTATTTT

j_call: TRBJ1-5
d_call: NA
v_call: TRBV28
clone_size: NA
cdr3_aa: CASRGGGQPQHF
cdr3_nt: TGTGCCAGCAGAGGGGGGGGTCAGCCCCAGCATTTT

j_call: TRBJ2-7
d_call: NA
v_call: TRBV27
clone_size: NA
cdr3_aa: CASISYEQYF
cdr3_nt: TGTGCCAGCATCTCGTACGAGCAGTACTTC

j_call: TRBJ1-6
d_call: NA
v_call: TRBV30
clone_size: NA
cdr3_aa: CAWSGGLGNSPLHF
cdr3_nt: TGTGCCTGGAGTGGAGGGTTAGGAAATTCACCCCTCCACTTT

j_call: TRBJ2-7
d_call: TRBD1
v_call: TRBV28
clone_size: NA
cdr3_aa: CASTRTGDYEQYF
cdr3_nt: TGTGCCAGCACCCGGACAGGGGACTACGAGCAGTACTTC

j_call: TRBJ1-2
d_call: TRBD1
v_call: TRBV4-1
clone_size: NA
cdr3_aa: CASSHRTGPGGYTF
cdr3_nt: TGCGCCAGCAGCCACCGGACAGGGCCGGGCGGCTACACCTTC

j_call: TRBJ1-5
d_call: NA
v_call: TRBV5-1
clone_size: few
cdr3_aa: CASSLEGGLNQPQHF
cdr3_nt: TGCGCCAGCAGCTTGGAGGGCGGACTCAATCAGCCCCAGCATTTT

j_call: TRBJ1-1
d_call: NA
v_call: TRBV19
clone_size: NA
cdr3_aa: CAVKAGSGQNTEAFF
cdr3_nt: TGTGCCGTTAAAGCAGGGTCGGGCCAGAACACTGAAGCTTTCTTT

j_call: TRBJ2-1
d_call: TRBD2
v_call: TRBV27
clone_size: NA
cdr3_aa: CASTITSGSRNEQFF
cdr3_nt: TGTGCCAGCACTATTACTAGCGGGAGTCGAAATGAGCAGTTCTTC

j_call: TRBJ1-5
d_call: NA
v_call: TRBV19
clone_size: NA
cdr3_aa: CASNLRPPGVSINNQPQHF
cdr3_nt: TGTGCCAGTAACCTTCGACCTCCAGGGGTTAGTATAAACAATCAGCCCCAGCATTTT

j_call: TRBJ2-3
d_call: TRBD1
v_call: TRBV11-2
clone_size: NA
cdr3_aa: CASSPGTATTDTQYF
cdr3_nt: TGTGCCAGCAGCCCCGGGACAGCCACCACAGATACGCAGTATTTT

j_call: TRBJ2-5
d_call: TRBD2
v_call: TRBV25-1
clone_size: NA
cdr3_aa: CASSEGRLAGGPGETQYF
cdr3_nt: TGTGCCAGCAGTGAAGGGCGACTAGCGGGGGGGCCGGGTGAGACCCAGTACTTC

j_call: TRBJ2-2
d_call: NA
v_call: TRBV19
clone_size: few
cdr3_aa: CASSIGLGELFF
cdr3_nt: TGTGCCAGTAGTATAGGACTCGGGGAGCTGTTTTTT

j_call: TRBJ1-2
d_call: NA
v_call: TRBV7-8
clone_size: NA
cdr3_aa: CASSLLRTLGGYTF
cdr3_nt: TGTGCCAGCAGCTTATTGCGGACTTTGGGGGGCTACACCTTC

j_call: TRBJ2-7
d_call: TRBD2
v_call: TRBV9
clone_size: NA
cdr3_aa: CASSVSGRAHEQYF
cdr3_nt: TGTGCCAGCAGCGTAAGCGGGAGGGCACACGAGCAGTACTTC

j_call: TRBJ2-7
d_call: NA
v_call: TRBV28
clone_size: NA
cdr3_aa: CASSSLYEQYF
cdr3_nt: TGTGCCAGCAGTTCCCTCTACGAGCAGTACTTC

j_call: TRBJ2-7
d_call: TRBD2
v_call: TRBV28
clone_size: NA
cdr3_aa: CASSTGLAGGEQYF
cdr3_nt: TGTGCCAGCAGTACGGGACTAGCGGGAGGCGAGCAGTACTTC

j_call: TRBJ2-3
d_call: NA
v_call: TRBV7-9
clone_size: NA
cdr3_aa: CASSPPRMMGGTQYF
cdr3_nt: TGTGCCAGCAGCCCCCCCCGAATGATGGGGGGTACGCAGTATTTT

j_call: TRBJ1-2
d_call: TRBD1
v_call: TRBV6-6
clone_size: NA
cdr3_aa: CASSGTVTNYGYTF
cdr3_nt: TGTGCCAGCAGCGGGACAGTGACTAACTATGGCTACACCTTC

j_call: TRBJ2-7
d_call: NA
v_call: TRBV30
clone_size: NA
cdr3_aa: CAWSQGDEQYF
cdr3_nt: TGTGCCTGGTCGCAAGGGGACGAGCAGTACTTC

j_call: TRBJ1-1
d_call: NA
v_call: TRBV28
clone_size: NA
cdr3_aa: CASSLQISNTEAFF
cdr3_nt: TGTGCCAGCAGTTTGCAGATTTCGAACACTGAAGCTTTCTTT

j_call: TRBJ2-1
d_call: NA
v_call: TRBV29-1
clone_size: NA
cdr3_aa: CSVRTRHKGDEQFF
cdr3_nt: TGCAGCGTTCGCACCCGACACAAAGGGGATGAGCAGTTCTTC

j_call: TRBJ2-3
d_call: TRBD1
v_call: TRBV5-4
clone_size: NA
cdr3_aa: CASSFKTGSTDTQYF
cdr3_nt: TGTGCCAGCAGCTTCAAGACAGGGAGTACAGATACGCAGTATTTT

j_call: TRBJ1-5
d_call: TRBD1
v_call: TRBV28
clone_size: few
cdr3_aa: CASRPDRGQGRQPQHF
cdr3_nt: TGTGCCAGCAGACCCGACCGGGGACAGGGTCGCCAGCCCCAGCATTTT

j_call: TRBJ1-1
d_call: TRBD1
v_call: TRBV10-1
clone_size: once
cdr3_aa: CASSELRQGEAFF
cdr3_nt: TGCGCCAGCAGTGAGTTGAGACAGGGAGAAGCTTTCTTT

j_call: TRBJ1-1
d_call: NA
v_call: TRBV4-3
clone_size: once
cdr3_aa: CASSQDQGNTEAFF
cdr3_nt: TGCGCCAGCAGCCAAGATCAGGGGAACACTGAAGCTTTCTTT